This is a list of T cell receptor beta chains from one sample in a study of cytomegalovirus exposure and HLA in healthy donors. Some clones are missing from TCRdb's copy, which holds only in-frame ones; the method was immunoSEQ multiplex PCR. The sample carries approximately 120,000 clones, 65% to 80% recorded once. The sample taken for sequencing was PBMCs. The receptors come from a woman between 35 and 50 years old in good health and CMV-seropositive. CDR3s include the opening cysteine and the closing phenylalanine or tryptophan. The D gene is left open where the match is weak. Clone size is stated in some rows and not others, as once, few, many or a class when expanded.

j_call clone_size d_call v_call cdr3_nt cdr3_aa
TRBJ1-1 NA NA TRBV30 TGTGCCTGGAGTGCGTCAGGGTTCACTGAAGCTTTCTTT CAWSASGFTEAFF
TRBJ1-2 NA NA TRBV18 TGTGCCAGCTCACTAGATCGTAACTATGGCTACACCTTC CASSLDRNYGYTF
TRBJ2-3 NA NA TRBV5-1 TGCGCCAGCAGCTTGGACAGGGTCAGCACAGATACGCAGTATTTT CASSLDRVSTDTQYF
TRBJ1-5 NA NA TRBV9 TGTGCCAGCAGCCCGGACAGCTATAGCAATCAGCCCCAGCATTTT CASSPDSYSNQPQHF
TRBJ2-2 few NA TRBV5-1 TGCGCCAGCAGCTTAACAGGGACCGGGGAGCTGTTTTTT CASSLTGTGELFF
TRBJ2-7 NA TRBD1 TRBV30 TGTGCCTGGGGGGGACAGGGGAACAACGAGCAGTACTTC CAWGGQGNNEQYF
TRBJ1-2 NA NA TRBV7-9 TGTGCCAGCAGCTCCCCGGGGTCCTTTTATGGCTACACCTTC CASSSPGSFYGYTF
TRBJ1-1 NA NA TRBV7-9 TGTGCCAGCAGCACCACAGTGAACACTGAAGCTTTCTTT CASSTTVNTEAFF
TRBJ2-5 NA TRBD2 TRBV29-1 TGCAGCGTTGTCGCAGGACTAGCGGGAAGTAAAGAGACCCAGTACTTC CSVVAGLAGSKETQYF
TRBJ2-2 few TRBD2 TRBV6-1 TGTGCCAGCAGTGATCGGTTAGCGGGAACCACCGGGGAGCTGTTTTTT CASSDRLAGTTGELFF
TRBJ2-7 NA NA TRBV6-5 TGTGCCAGCAGTGTAGCGGCTTCCTACGAGCAGTACTTC CASSVAASYEQYF
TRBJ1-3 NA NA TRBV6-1 TGTGCCAGCAGTGAAAGTAACGGGATTACGAACTCTGGAAACACCATATATTTT CASSESNGITNSGNTIYF
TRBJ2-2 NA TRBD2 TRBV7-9 TGTGCCAGCAGCTTAGGGACTAGCGGACTGAACACCGGGGAGCTGTTTTTT CASSLGTSGLNTGELFF
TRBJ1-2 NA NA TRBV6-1 TGTGCCAGCAGTGAAGAACCAGGGCCAAACTATGGCTACACCTTC CASSEEPGPNYGYTF
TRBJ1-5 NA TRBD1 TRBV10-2 TGCGCCACTAGAGACAGGGTGGGCCAGCCCCAGCATTTT CATRDRVGQPQHF
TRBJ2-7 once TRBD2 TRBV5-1 TGCGCCAGCAGCTTGGCCCAGACTAGCGGCACCGAGCAGTACTTC CASSLAQTSGTEQYF
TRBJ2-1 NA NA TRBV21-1 TGTGCCAGCAGCAAAGGGTCAGGGAGGGGAGATGAGCAGTTCTTC CASSKGSGRGDEQFF
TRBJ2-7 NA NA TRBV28 TGTGCCACGTCGACAGGTTCCTACGAGCAGTACTTC CATSTGSYEQYF
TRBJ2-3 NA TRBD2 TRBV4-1 TGCGCCAGCAGCCAATTTAGTGTGGGAGGGCCAAAGACGCAGTATTTT CASSQFSVGGPKTQYF
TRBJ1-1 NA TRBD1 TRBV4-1 TGCGCCAGCAGCCAAGATGAAGGGGGCGCCGCTATGAACACTGAAGCTTTCTTT CASSQDEGGAAMNTEAFF
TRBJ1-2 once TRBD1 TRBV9 TGTGCCAGCAGCGCTTCTGTGGGACAGAACTATGGCTACACCTTC CASSASVGQNYGYTF
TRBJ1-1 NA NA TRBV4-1 TGCGCCAGCAGCCAAGAGGGCAGGAACACTGAAGCTTTCTTT CASSQEGRNTEAFF
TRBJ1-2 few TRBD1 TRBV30 TGTGCCTTAATGGAGTGGTCAGGGGGAGGCTACACCTTC CALMEWSGGGYTF
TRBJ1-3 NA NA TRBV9 TGTGCCAGCAGCGTAGTAGGGGAAAACACCATATATTTT CASSVVGENTIYF
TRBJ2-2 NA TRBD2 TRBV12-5 TGTGCTAGTGGTTTGGATCGGCTAGCGGGAGGGCTTAGAAACACCGGGGAGCTGTTTTTT CASGLDRLAGGLRNTGELFF
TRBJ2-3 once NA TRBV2 TGTGCCAGCACCAGAAGAACCGTGAGCACAGATACGCAGTATTTT CASTRRTVSTDTQYF
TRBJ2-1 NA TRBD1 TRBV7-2 TGTGCCAGCAGCTTACGGACAGGCACCTACAATGAGCAGTTCTTC CASSLRTGTYNEQFF
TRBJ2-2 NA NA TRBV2 TGTGCCAGCAGTGACTGGCGGGATGGACCCAACACCGGGGAGCTGTTTTTT CASSDWRDGPNTGELFF
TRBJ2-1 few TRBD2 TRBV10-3 TGTGCCAGTCTCGGACTAGCGTACAATGAGCAGTTCTTC CASLGLAYNEQFF
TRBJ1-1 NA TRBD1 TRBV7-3 TGTGCCAGCAGCTTAACCGGACAGGGGGTGACTACAAGCGGTGAAGCTTTCTTT CASSLTGQGVTTSGEAFF
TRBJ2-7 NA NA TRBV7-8 TGTGCCAGCAGCGCACTAACAGGAAACTCCTACGAGCAGTACTTC CASSALTGNSYEQYF
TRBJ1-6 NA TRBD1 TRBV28 TGTGCCAGCAGTTACAGGGGGCTAGGCTCACCCCTCCACTTT CASSYRGLGSPLHF
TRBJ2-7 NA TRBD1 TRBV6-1 TGTGCCAGCAGCCGAAACCCGGGACAGAACTACGAGCAGTACTTC CASSRNPGQNYEQYF
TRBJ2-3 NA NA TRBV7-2 TGTGCCAGCAGCTCCCAGACTAGCACAGATACGCAGTATTTT CASSSQTSTDTQYF
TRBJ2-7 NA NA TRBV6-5 TGTGCCAGCGGCGGGGACCGCTTCCACGAGCAGTACTTC CASGGDRFHEQYF
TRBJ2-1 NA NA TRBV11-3 TGTGCCAGCAGCCTGGGGGCAACTAGCGTTAATGAGCAGTTCTTC CASSLGATSVNEQFF
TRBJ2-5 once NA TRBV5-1 TGCGCCAGCACGGGAGAAGAGACCCAGTACTTC CASTGEETQYF
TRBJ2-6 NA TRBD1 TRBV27 TGTGCCAGCAGTCCGGGACAGGGGGTAACCGGGGCCAACGTCCTGACTTTC CASSPGQGVTGANVLTF
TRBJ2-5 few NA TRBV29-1 TGCAGCGTCGCGACAGGAGAAGAGACCCAGTACTTC CSVATGEETQYF
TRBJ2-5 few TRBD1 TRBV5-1 TGCGCCAGCAGCCTTTGGACAGGGTCGTACGAGACCCAGTACTTC CASSLWTGSYETQYF
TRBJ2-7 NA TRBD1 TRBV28 TGTGCCAGCAGTTTACTGCAGGGGGTTTCCTACGAGCAGTACTTC CASSLLQGVSYEQYF
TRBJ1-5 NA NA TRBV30 TGTGCCTGGAGTGTAAGGGGGGGCTTTCAGCCCCAGCATTTT CAWSVRGGFQPQHF
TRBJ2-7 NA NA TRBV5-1 TGCGCCAGCAGCTTGGTAGGAGAAGGGCAGTACTTC CASSLVGEGQYF
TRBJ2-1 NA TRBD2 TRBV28 TGTGCCAGCAGTAATAGCGGGAGAGTGTACAATGAGCAGTTCTTC CASSNSGRVYNEQFF
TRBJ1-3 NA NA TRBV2 TGTGCCACCATGGGAGGAGAGTACGGAAACACCATATATTTT CATMGGEYGNTIYF
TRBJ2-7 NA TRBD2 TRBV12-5 TGTGCTAGTGGTTTGGACCCGACTAGCGGGAGTTTTCAGTACTTC CASGLDPTSGSFQYF
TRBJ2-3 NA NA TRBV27 TGTGCCAGCAGTTCGGGACTTAACACAGATACGCAGTATTTT CASSSGLNTDTQYF
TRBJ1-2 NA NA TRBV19 TGTGCCAGTAGTACAGGTTACGGCTATGGCTACACCTTC CASSTGYGYGYTF
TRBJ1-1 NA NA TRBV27 TGTGCCAGCAGTACCTACAGGGATCTTGAAGCTTTCTTT CASSTYRDLEAFF
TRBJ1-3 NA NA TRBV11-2 TGTGCCAGCAGCTTAAGGAGGATGCCTGGAAACACCATATATTTT CASSLRRMPGNTIYF
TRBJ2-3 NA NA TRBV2 TGTGCCAGCACTTCCCCAGATACGCAGTATTTT CASTSPDTQYF
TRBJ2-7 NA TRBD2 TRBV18 TGTGCCAGCTCACCTACTAGCGAGAGCTCCTACGAGCAGTACTTC CASSPTSESSYEQYF